The entry that follows covers one T cell receptor beta chain sequence. The sample belongs to a study of preoperative IRX-2 immunotherapy in early breast cancer. The CDR3 has 14 amino acids. Trimming took off 6 bases at V and 6 bases at J, with 15 bases between the two ends. Profiled with immunoSEQ multiplex PCR; TCRdb holds only in-frame clones, not every one. The table shows 3,000 to 4,000 clones, with 55% to 70% occurring only once. Treatment denoted: preoperative locoregional IRX-2 cytokine immunotherapy. Samples came from a phase Ib trial of preoperative locoregional IRX-2 cytokine immunotherapy. This chain joins TRBV23-1 and TRBJ2-1; D is perhaps TRBD1 (6 bases). TRBV23-1 qualifies as an ORF whose function is uncertain. The sequence was collected from a human donor with breast cancer. The sequencing here drew on tumor tissue, taken after IRX-2 immunotherapy. CDR3 in amino acids: CASSIYRAANEQFF. The DNA for the CDR3 is TGCGCCAGCAGCATTTACAGGGCAGCCAATGAGCAGTTCTTC.